This T cell receptor beta chain is from a study of response to subunit inactivated influenza vaccine. The CDR3 is 15 amino acids. J was trimmed by 1 base and V by 6 bases; bases with no gene match: 6. Germline V gene sequence: CDR1 MNHEY, CDR2 SVGEGT. A remark on this clonotype: The antigen is not known.

TCRdb reprocessed the RT-PCR reads with MiXCR, giving one entry per CDR3 protein. The table shows about 650,000 distinct CDR3 sequences, with around a sixth occurring only once. Study observations and caveats: Authors suggested each seasonal influenza vaccination recruits few new T cells.

This material consisted of PBMCs from blood, taken roughly 13 days after vaccination. The chain uses TRBV6-2 or TRBV6-3 and TRBJ1-5, with TRBD1 identical over 7 bases. This receptor was identified in a man aged 45-60 years who received an inactivated influenza vaccine. The CDR3 bases are TGTGCCAGCAGAGATGCAGGGGGAAGCAATCAGCCCCAGCATTTT. It is translated as CASRDAGGSNQPQHF.